The text below deals with one T cell receptor beta chain. Its cognate antigen is unknown. These data belong to a study of T cells in Graves' hyperthyroidism and ophthalmopathy. Study-wide results and caveats: A model of 13 V-J features distinguished ophthalmopathy from stable hyperthyroidism. In validation, the model predicted ophthalmopathy. These predictions came a median about 6.5 months before onset. Blood also showed most of the thyroid clonotypes that were expanded above 0.001.

The authors obtained PBMCs from more than 9.5 ml of fresh peripheral blood. Germline V gene data show CDR1 as DFQATT and CDR2 as SNEGSKA (reference sequence). The CDR3 contains 14 residues. Germline trimming cut 3 bases from V and 6 bases from J; bases unmatched to any gene: 5. RNA transcripts served as the template for amplifying TCR beta CDR3 regions. The TCR CDR3 was amplified in a first-round RT-PCR using the HTBI primer set. TCRdb redid the calling of the multiplex PCR reads with MiXCR, one entry per CDR3 protein. The repertoire includes some 720,000 distinct CDR3 sequences, around 17% of them detected once, and about 8.4% sits in the top ten.

This receptor was obtained from a man aged 18 to 35 with Graves' hyperthyroidism. This chain uses TRBV20-1 with TRBJ1-5; 10 bases are a match to TRBD1. The sequenced material came from blood. The CDR3 is CSARTGGLGQPQHF. The CDR3 bases are TGCAGTGCTAGGACAGGGGGCCTCGGTCAGCCCCAGCATTTT.